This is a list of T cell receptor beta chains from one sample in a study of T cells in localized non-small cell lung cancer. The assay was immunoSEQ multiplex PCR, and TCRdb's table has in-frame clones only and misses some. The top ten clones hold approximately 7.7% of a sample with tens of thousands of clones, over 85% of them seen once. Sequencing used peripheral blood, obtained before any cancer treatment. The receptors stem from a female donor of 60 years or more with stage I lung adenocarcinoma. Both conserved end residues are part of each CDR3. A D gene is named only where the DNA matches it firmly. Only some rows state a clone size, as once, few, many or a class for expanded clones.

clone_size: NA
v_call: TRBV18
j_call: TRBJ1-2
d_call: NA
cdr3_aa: CASSLEAGSNYGYTF
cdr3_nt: TGTGCCAGCTCACTCGAGGCAGGGAGTAACTATGGCTACACCTTC

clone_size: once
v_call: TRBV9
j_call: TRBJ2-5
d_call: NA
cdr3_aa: CASSVDVMRGGETQYF
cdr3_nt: TGTGCCAGCAGCGTAGATGTGATGAGGGGCGGGGAGACCCAGTACTTC

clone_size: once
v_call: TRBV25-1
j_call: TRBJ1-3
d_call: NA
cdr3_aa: CASSGTGFSGNTIYF
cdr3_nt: TGTGCCAGCAGTGGGACGGGGTTCTCTGGAAACACCATATATTTT

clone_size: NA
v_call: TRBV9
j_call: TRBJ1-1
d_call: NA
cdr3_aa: CASSPQSWSAEAFF
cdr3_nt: TGTGCCAGCAGCCCTCAGTCCTGGTCAGCTGAAGCTTTCTTT

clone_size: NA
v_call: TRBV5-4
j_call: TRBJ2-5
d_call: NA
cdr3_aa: CASSSDYWETQYF
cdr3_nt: TGTGCCAGCAGCTCGGACTATTGGGAGACCCAGTACTTC

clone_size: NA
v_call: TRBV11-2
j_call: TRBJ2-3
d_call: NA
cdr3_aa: CASREGRYTDTQYF
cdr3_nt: TGTGCCAGCAGGGAGGGACGGTACACAGATACGCAGTATTTT

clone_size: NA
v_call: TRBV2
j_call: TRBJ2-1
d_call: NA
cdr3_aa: CASTPSGGLLNEQFF
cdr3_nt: TGTGCCAGCACTCCCTCAGGGGGGCTTCTCAATGAGCAGTTCTTC

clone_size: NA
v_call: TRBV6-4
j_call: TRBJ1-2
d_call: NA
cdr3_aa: CASSDRGSSNYGYTF
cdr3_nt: TGTGCCAGCAGTGACCGGGGCTCATCTAACTATGGCTACACCTTC

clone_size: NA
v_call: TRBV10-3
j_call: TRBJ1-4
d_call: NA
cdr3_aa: CAISESYREKLFF
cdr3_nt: TGTGCCATCAGTGAGTCCTACAGGGAAAAACTGTTTTTT

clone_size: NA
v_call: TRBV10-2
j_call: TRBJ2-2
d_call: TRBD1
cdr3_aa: CASTLDRETGELFF
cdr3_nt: TGCGCCAGCACTTTGGACAGGGAGACCGGGGAGCTGTTTTTT

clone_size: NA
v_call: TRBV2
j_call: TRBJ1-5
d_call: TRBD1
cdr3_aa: CASSRQGGNQPQHF
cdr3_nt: TGTGCCAGCAGTCGACAGGGTGGCAATCAGCCCCAGCATTTT

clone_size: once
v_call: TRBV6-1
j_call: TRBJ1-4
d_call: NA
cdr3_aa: CASTHGSSKEKLFF
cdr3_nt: TGTGCCAGCACCCACGGATCCTCTAAAGAAAAACTGTTTTTT

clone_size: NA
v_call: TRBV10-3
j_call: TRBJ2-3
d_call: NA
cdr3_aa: CAISAGEDTQYF
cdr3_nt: TGTGCCATCAGTGCGGGGGAAGATACGCAGTATTTT

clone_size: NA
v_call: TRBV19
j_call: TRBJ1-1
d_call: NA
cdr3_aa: CASSKQRVANTEAFF
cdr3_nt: TGTGCCAGTAGTAAGCAACGGGTGGCGAACACTGAAGCTTTCTTT

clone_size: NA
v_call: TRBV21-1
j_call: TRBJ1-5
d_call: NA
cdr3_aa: CASSSGTRVGSLGNQPQHF
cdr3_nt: TGTGCCAGCAGCTCGGGGACCCGGGTGGGGAGTCTCGGTAATCAGCCCCAGCATTTT

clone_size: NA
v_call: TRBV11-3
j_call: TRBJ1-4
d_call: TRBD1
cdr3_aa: CASSRPGPGQVNEKLFF
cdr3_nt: TGTGCCAGCAGCCGCCCTGGTCCGGGACAGGTTAATGAAAAACTGTTTTTT

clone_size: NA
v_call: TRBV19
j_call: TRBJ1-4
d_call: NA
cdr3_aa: CASAGYQTNEKLFF
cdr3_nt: TGTGCCAGTGCGGGGTATCAGACTAATGAAAAACTGTTTTTT

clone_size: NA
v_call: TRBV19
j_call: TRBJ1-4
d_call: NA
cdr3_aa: CASRDGSGATNEKLFF
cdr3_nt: TGTGCCAGTAGGGATGGGTCTGGGGCAACTAATGAAAAACTGTTTTTT

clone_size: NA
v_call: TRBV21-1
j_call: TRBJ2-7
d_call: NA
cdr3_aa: CASSKERTVLRFYEQYF
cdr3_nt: TGTGCCAGCAGCAAAGAACGAACGGTCCTGAGATTCTACGAGCAGTACTTC

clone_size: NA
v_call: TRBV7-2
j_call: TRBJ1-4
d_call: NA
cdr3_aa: CASSPRAGKDEKLFF
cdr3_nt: TGTGCCAGCAGCCCCCGGGCGGGGAAGGATGAAAAACTGTTTTTT

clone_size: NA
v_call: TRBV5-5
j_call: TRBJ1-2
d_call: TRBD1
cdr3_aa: CASSFGDRVRGYTF
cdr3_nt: TGTGCCAGCAGCTTCGGGGACAGGGTTCGAGGCTACACCTTC

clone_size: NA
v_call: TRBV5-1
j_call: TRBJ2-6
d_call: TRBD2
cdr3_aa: CASSLVSGGGPGANVLTF
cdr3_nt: TGCGCCAGCAGCTTGGTATCGGGCGGGGGTCCAGGGGCCAACGTCCTGACTTTC

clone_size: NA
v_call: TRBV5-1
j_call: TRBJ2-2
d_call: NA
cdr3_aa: CASSLSSSANTGELFF
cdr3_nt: TGCGCCAGCAGCTTGTCGTCTAGTGCGAACACCGGGGAGCTGTTTTTT

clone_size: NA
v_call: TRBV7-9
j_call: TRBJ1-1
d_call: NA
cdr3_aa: CASSLSQGGTEAFF
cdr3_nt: TGTGCCAGCAGCTTAAGCCAGGGAGGTACTGAAGCTTTCTTT

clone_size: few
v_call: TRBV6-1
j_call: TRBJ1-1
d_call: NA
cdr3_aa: CASGSGAEAFF
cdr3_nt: TGTGCCAGCGGCTCTGGGGCCGAAGCTTTCTTT

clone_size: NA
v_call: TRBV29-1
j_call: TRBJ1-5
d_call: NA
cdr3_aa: CSVGGSNSNQPQHF
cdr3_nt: TGCAGCGTTGGCGGCAGTAATAGCAATCAGCCCCAGCATTTT

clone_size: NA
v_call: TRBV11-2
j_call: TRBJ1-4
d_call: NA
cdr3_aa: CASSLLRVGEKLFF
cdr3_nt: TGTGCCAGCAGCTTATTAAGGGTTGGTGAAAAACTGTTTTTT

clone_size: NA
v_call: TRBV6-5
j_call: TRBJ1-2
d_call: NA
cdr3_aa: CASSPRMASESGYTF
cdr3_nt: TGTGCCAGCAGTCCCAGAATGGCCAGCGAGAGTGGCTACACCTTC